This T cell receptor beta chain appears in the sequencing data of a study of response to subunit inactivated influenza vaccine. One entry per CDR3 protein results from TCRdb running MiXCR on the RT-PCR reads. This table has about 780,000 distinct CDR3 sequences, roughly 20% appearing once. Regarding the study as a whole: Authors suggested each seasonal flu vaccination may recruit only limited numbers of new T cells.

Trimming shortened V by 4 bases and J by 0 bases, and 18 bases separated the two germline ends. The CDR3 has 17 residues. Of note for this clonotype: Its antigen is still unknown.

This chain uses TRBV12-3 or TRBV12-4 with TRBJ1-1; D is undetermined. The TCR sequence derives from a man aged 50-60 years who received an inactivated influenza vaccine. Sequences were derived from PBMCs from blood, sampled 5 to 6 days after vaccination. In DNA form, the CDR3 reads TGTGCCAGCAGTTCCCGGGCCGAGAGGAATATGAACACTGAAGCTTTCTTT. This codes for CASSSRAERNMNTEAFF.